This T cell receptor beta chain emerged from a study of cytomegalovirus exposure and HLA in healthy donors. Overall study findings and caveats: Some TCR beta chains (roughly 150 of them) were listed as cytomegalovirus-associated.

The repertoire was sequenced with immunoSEQ multiplex PCR; TCRdb's copy has only in-frame clones and lacks some. There are 90,000 to 150,000 clones in the sample; 80% to 90% occur only once, and roughly 4.4% lies in the top ten. Germline-derived CDR1 and CDR2 are LNHDA and SQIVND (reference sequence). V trimming: 4 bases; J trimming: 3 bases; junction bases outside the gene matches: 4. The CDR3 extends over 15 amino acids. Comment on this clone: Its antigen is still unknown.

V is TRBV19 and J is TRBJ1-5; 9 bases map to TRBD1. Sequenced material: PBMCs. The TCR comes from a man in his late teens or twenties in good health and CMV-seropositive. The CDR3 nucleotides read TGTGCCAGTAGTACCGACAGGGGGATCAATCAGCCCCAGCATTTT. Residues: CASSTDRGINQPQHF.